The 23 T cell receptor beta chains below all came from one sample that was sequenced in a study of identical twins. TCRdb passed the 5' RACE reads through MiXCR, listing each CDR3 protein once. The repertoire includes fewer than 900,000 distinct CDR3 sequences, approximately 22% of them detected once, and over 4% sits in the top ten. This sample was shared with a second study, whose subject was T cells expressing NK-cell markers.

Sequenced input: PBMCs. Source of these receptors: a woman aged 18-35 years in good health.

This clonotype was seen once. The chain has TRBV12-3 or TRBV12-4 and TRBJ2-2, with D perhaps matching TRBD1 (5 bases). The CDR3 consists of 14 residues. With 9 bases removed from V and 4 bases from J, the gap between germline ends came to 15 bases. This chain's CDR3 is CASYPGHSTGELFF. The DNA for the CDR3 is TGTGCCAGTTACCCCGGACATTCCACCGGGGAGCTGTTTTTT.

The genes are TRBV10-2 and TRBJ2-1; D is uncertain. CDR3 size: 11 residues. Trimming removed 4 bases from V and 11 bases from J, with 9 bases in between. CDR1 is WSHSY, CDR2 SAAADI, per germline. Here the CDR3 reads CASSASPQQFF. CDR3 coding DNA: TGCGCCAGCAGTGCCTCCCCTCAGCAGTTCTTC.

In its sample, this clonotype was seen a few times. V usage is TRBV6-5 and J usage is TRBJ1-6; possibly TRBD1 for D (5 bases). V lost 4 bases and J 8 bases, leaving 15 bases between the germline ends. CDR3 length equals 15 residues. Germline V gene lookup returns CDR1 MNHEY and CDR2 SVGAGI. CDR3 residues: CASSLDGGLDSPLHF. The CDR3 DNA follows: TGTGCCAGCAGTTTGGATGGGGGTTTAGATTCACCCCTCCACTTT.

The table lists this clonotype with a few counts. The chain recombines TRBV4-3 with TRBJ2-7, with D uncertain. V lost 0 bases, J lost 3 bases, and 9 bases lay in between. The CDR3 runs to 14 residues. CDR1 LGHNA and CDR2 YSLEER come from the germline V gene. CDR3 amino acids: CASSQDRNSYEQYF. CDR3 sequence (DNA): TGCGCCAGCAGCCAAGATCGCAACAGCTACGAGCAGTACTTC.

The rearrangement links TRBV12-3 or TRBV12-4 to TRBJ1-1; D might be TRBD1 (6 bases). The V gene lost 3 bases and the J gene lost 7 bases, with 9 bases spanning the gap. The CDR3 extends over 12 amino acids. CDR3 protein: CASSFRRGEAFF. The DNA for the CDR3 is TGTGCCAGCAGTTTTCGCAGGGGTGAAGCTTTCTTT.

This clonotype was counted only a few times. The J gene is TRBJ2-1, the V gene TRBV29-1; D unclear. The CDR3 is 15 residues long. V dropped 8 bases and J dropped 8 bases, with 25 bases sitting between them. CDR1 and CDR2 (germline): SQVTM, ANQGSEA. DNA of the CDR3: TGCAGCTGTTTAACCTTCCGGTGGGCTCGGGATGAGCAGTTCTTC. Translated: CSCLTFRWARDEQFF.

The chain uses TRBV20-1 and TRBJ2-3; maybe TRBD1 (6 bases). V was trimmed by 3 bases and J by 7 bases, leaving 17 bases between them. Germline V gives CDR1 DFQATT, CDR2 SNEGSKA (reference sequence). There are 14 residues in the CDR3. The CDR3 nucleotides are TGCAGTGCTAGGATGGGGGCACCGAGAAATACGCAGTATTTT. Translated, it gives CSARMGAPRNTQYF.

The chain recombines TRBV12-3 or TRBV12-4 with TRBJ2-7, with TRBD1 as a possible D gene (6 bases). V gave up 5 bases and J gave up 3 bases, with 17 bases separating them. The CDR3 runs 15 residues. The DNA of the CDR3 is TGTGCCAGCAGTACCACGGACAGCCCGAACTACGAGCAGTACTTC. Protein: CASSTTDSPNYEQYF.

This clonotype came up a few times. The chain recombines TRBV7-3 with TRBJ2-1, with D maybe TRBD2 (6 bases). Germline V gene data show CDR1 as SGHTA and CDR2 as FQGTGA. The CDR3 contains 15 residues. Trimming stripped 5 bases from V and 6 bases from J, with 17 bases between. The CDR3 nucleotides are TGTGCCAGCAGCCGGGACTTCGGGGACCCCAATGAGCAGTTCTTC. It specifies CASSRDFGDPNEQFF. Drawing the rest from reference TRBV7-3 and TRBJ2-1, the complete variable domain is GAGVSQTPSNKVTEKGKYVELRCDPISGHTALYWYRQSLGQGPEFLIYFQGTGAADDSGLPNDRFFAVRPEGSVSTLKIQRTERGDSAVYLCASSRDFGDPNEQFFGPGTRLTVL.

Many counts were recorded for this clonotype. The chain links TRBV25-1 to TRBJ1-2; 8 nucleotides align to TRBD1. The CDR3 is 14 amino acids. The germline V gene encodes CDR1 MGHDK and CDR2 SYGVNS. Trimming cost V 7 bases and J 5 bases; bases outside gene matches: 9. CDR3 residues: CASTPDRVLYGYTF. The CDR3 DNA reads as TGTGCCAGCACCCCGGACAGGGTGCTGTATGGCTACACCTTC.

This clonotype has only a few counts. J is TRBJ2-2 and V is TRBV12-3 or TRBV12-4; 7 bases map to TRBD1. V lost 9 bases, J lost 2 bases, and 6 bases stayed unmatched. The CDR3 length is 14 residues. This chain's CDR3 is CASLRDRNTGELFF. CDR3 DNA sequence: TGTGCCAGTCTCCGGGACAGAAACACCGGGGAGCTGTTTTTT.

This clonotype was seen a few times. The chain couples TRBV20-1 to TRBJ1-4, with D perhaps TRBD1 (6 bases). CDR3 size: 14 residues. Trimming cost V 6 bases and J 5 bases, with 16 bases left between them. The V gene's germline CDR1 is DFQATT and CDR2 SNEGSKA (reference sequence). CDR3 nucleotides: TGCAGTGCAGCGGGGAGGGGGGAAAATGAAAAACTGTTTTTT. Amino acid sequence: CSAAGRGENEKLFF.

This clonotype was observed a few times. The V and J genes are TRBV20-1 and TRBJ2-7; no reliable D call. The CDR3 extends over 15 amino acids. The germline V gene has CDR1 DFQATT and CDR2 SNEGSKA (reference sequence). V was pared by 1 base and J by 6 bases, with 19 bases between. CDR3 residues: CSARVPGLDLSEQYF. The CDR3 DNA follows: TGCAGTGCTAGAGTTCCGGGCCTCGATCTTTCCGAGCAGTACTTC.

This clonotype was counted only a few times. This chain links TRBV7-7 with TRBJ2-5, with TRBD2 matching 9 bases. CDR1 is SSHAT, CDR2 FNYEAQ, per germline (reference sequence). After removal of 4 bases from V and 5 bases from J, the junction contained 8 bases not matched to a gene. The CDR3 spans 15 residues. CDR3 protein: CASSSAGGIGETQYF. CDR3 coding DNA: TGTGCCAGCAGCTCGGCGGGAGGGATTGGGGAGACCCAGTACTTC. The variable domain in full, with the rest retrieved from reference TRBV7-7 and TRBJ2-5, is GAGVSQSPRYKVTKRGQDVTLRCDPISSHATLYWYQQALGQGPEFLTYFNYEAQPDKSGLPSDRFSAERPEGSISTLTIQRTEQRDSAMYRCASSSAGGIGETQYFGPGTRLLVL.

This chain links TRBV29-1 with TRBJ2-3, with D perhaps TRBD2 (6 bases). The length of the CDR3 is 13 residues. The V end lost 5 bases, the J end lost 6 bases, and 15 bases lay between the germline ends. Per germline, CDR1 SQVTM and CDR2 ANQGSEA. DNA of the CDR3: TGCAGCGTTCAGACTAGTCGGACCGATACGCAGTATTTT. Translation gives CSVQTSRTDTQYF.

There are many counts of this clonotype. The chain couples TRBV30 to TRBJ1-1; D remains unclear. Germline CDR1 and CDR2: GTSNPN and SVGIG (reference sequence). This CDR3 has 13 amino acids. Trimming shortened V by 1 base and J by 1 base, and 7 bases separated the two germline ends. The CDR3 nucleotides read TGTGCCTGGAGTGAAAACGGGAACACTGAAGCTTTCTTT. Encoded protein: CAWSENGNTEAFF.

With respect to this clonotype: A much larger clone differs by one base, so this may be a read error. The chain couples TRBV10-3 to TRBJ2-3; D perhaps matches TRBD2 (6 bases). Germline CDR1 is ENHRY and CDR2 is SYGVKD. The CDR3 has 12 residues. Trimming shortened V by 4 bases and J by 5 bases, and 7 bases separated the two germline ends. CDR3 sequence: CAISGGGDTQYF. CDR3 bases: TGTGCCATCAGTGGGGGAGGAGATACGCAGTATTTT.

The V call is TRBV6-5, the J call TRBJ2-1; 10 positions match TRBD2. Germline assignment: CDR1 MNHEY and CDR2 SVGAGI. The CDR3 runs 17 residues. V dropped 2 bases and J dropped 5; count of bases not matched to a gene: 9. The CDR3 nucleotides are TGTGCCAGCAGTTACCGATGGGCTAGCGGGGGAGACAATGAGCAGTTCTTC. This sequence encodes CASSYRWASGGDNEQFF.

This clonotype was seen at least ten times. V gene TRBV29-1 combines with J gene TRBJ1-2; D unclear. This CDR3 contains 9 residues. The germline V gene encodes CDR1 SQVTM and CDR2 ANQGSEA. V lost 4 bases and J 8 bases, leaving 5 bases between the germline ends. In DNA form, the CDR3 reads TGCAGCGTTGTTCAGGGCTACACCTTC. Its protein is CSVVQGYTF.

This chain uses TRBV20-1 with TRBJ2-3; 7 bases line up with TRBD2. The CDR3 is made up of 14 amino acids. The germline gives CDR1 DFQATT, CDR2 SNEGSKA (reference sequence). V lost 4 bases and J lost 0; bases outside the gene matches: 4. CDR3 DNA sequence: TGCAGTGCTAAGCGGGGCGGTAGCACAGATACGCAGTATTTT. It codes for CSAKRGGSTDTQYF.

V usage is TRBV5-1 and J usage is TRBJ2-5, with D maybe TRBD1 (5 bases). The V gene lost 0 bases and the J gene lost 2 bases, with 11 bases spanning the gap. CDR3 length equals 15 residues. CDR1 SGHRS and CDR2 YFSETQ come from the germline V gene. The CDR3 reads CASSLVGAKQETQYF. As DNA, the CDR3 is TGCGCCAGCAGCTTGGTTGGGGCAAAGCAAGAGACCCAGTACTTC.

This clonotype was seen many times. J is TRBJ1-2 and V is TRBV5-1; no firm D call. CDR1 is SGHRS, CDR2 YFSETQ, per germline. The CDR3 spans 13 residues. With 4 bases removed from V and 6 bases from J, the gap between germline ends came to 13 bases. In DNA form, the CDR3 reads TGCGCCAGCAGCCCCCAAATGGGTGATGGCTACACCTTC. Residues: CASSPQMGDGYTF.

The gene calls are TRBV27 and TRBJ2-3, with TRBD1 matching 7 bases. Germline lookup yields CDR1 MNHEY and CDR2 SMNVEV (reference sequence). This CDR3 comprises 15 residues. Trimming at V came to 4 bases and at J to 6 bases, leaving 10 bases not matched to a gene. The CDR3 is CASSSTGVGVDTQYF. The CDR3 region has the DNA TGTGCCAGCAGTTCAACAGGGGTTGGGGTTGATACGCAGTATTTT.